These T cell receptor beta chains were read from a single sample in a study of blood T cell repertoires in COVID-19. Some clones are missing from TCRdb's copy, which holds only in-frame ones; the method was immunoSEQ multiplex PCR. The sample records about 250,000 clones, 70% to 75% being singletons. Sequenced input: peripheral blood. Receptor source: a woman of 80 years or more with acute or convalescent COVID-19. The CDR3 runs from the conserved cysteine through the conserved F or W. The D gene is left open where the match is weak. Only part of the rows carry a size: once, few, many, or a class if the clone is expanded.

-	TRBV18	TRBJ1-5	-	CASSRGNQPQHF	TGTGCCAGCTCCCGGGGCAATCAGCCCCAGCATTTT
-	TRBV6-5	TRBJ1-1	TRBD1	CASSLHRGTEAFF	TGTGCCAGCAGTCTCCACAGGGGAACTGAAGCTTTCTTT
-	TRBV6-5	TRBJ1-6	-	CATPGSGDNSPLHF	TGTGCCACCCCAGGCTCGGGGGATAATTCACCCCTCCACTTT
once	TRBV29-1	TRBJ2-1	-	CSVELGGRSEQFF	TGCAGCGTTGAGTTGGGGGGAAGAAGTGAGCAGTTCTTC
many	TRBV13	TRBJ2-3	-	CASSLGAGLTDTQYF	TGTGCCAGCAGCTTAGGTGCAGGGTTAACAGATACGCAGTATTTT
-	TRBV6-1	TRBJ2-1	TRBD1	CASSEGGAGGNEQFF	TGTGCCAGCAGTGAAGGAGGGGCAGGGGGCAATGAGCAGTTCTTC
-	TRBV6-2/TRBV6-3	TRBJ2-1	TRBD2	CASSSDGTSYSNEQFF	TGTGCCAGCAGTTCTGACGGGACTAGTTACTCCAATGAGCAGTTCTTC
-	TRBV7-2	TRBJ2-3	TRBD2	CASSSGGLAGVTQYF	TGTGCCAGCAGCTCGGGAGGACTAGCGGGAGTTACGCAGTATTTT
-	TRBV5-1	TRBJ2-1	-	CASSDLLADEQFF	TGCGCCAGCAGCGACCTCCTAGCAGATGAGCAGTTCTTC
-	TRBV10-3	TRBJ2-1	TRBD1	CAISVPGTGSNEQFF	TGTGCCATCAGTGTCCCCGGGACAGGGAGCAATGAGCAGTTCTTC
-	TRBV2	TRBJ2-7	-	CASSSFYEQYF	TGTGCCAGCAGCTCGTTCTACGAGCAGTACTTC
once	TRBV27	TRBJ2-3	TRBD2	CASSLLAGDTQYF	TGTGCCAGCAGTTTATTAGCGGGGGATACGCAGTATTTT
-	TRBV2	TRBJ1-5	TRBD1	CASRESDRGFQPQHF	TGTGCCAGCAGGGAATCGGACAGGGGGTTTCAGCCCCAGCATTTT
-	TRBV2	TRBJ2-7	TRBD2	CASSGTSGIPYEQYF	TGTGCCAGCAGCGGGACTAGCGGGATCCCCTACGAGCAGTACTTC
few	TRBV7-3	TRBJ1-1	-	CASMGGGPNTEAFF	TGTGCCAGCATGGGAGGAGGACCCAACACTGAAGCTTTCTTT
few	TRBV5-6	TRBJ2-3	TRBD1	CASSHGTGTDTQYF	TGTGCCAGCAGCCACGGGACAGGCACAGATACGCAGTATTTT
-	TRBV3-1/TRBV3-2	TRBJ2-3	-	CASSQEAGGKDTQYF	TGTGCCAGCAGCCAAGAAGCTGGGGGGAAAGATACGCAGTATTTT
-	TRBV27	TRBJ1-2	-	CASSLNMGAGYGYTF	TGTGCCAGCAGCCTGAACATGGGGGCCGGCTATGGCTACACCTTC
once	TRBV4-2	TRBJ2-1	-	CASSQDWMRVDEQFF	TGTGCCAGCAGCCAAGATTGGATGAGGGTGGATGAGCAGTTCTTC
-	TRBV3-1/TRBV3-2	TRBJ1-6	-	CASSQVTLSYNSPLHF	TGTGCCAGCAGCCAAGTAACTCTCTCCTATAATTCACCCCTCCACTTT
-	TRBV5-1	TRBJ2-1	-	CASSLFGGVSIEQFF	TGCGCCAGCAGCTTGTTCGGGGGAGTTTCGATTGAGCAGTTCTTC
-	TRBV3-1/TRBV3-2	TRBJ2-7	-	CASSGGSYEQYF	TGTGCCAGCAGCGGCGGGTCCTACGAGCAGTACTTC
-	TRBV18	TRBJ2-1	TRBD1	CASSPVGQGLNEQFF	TGTGCCAGCTCACCGGTGGGACAGGGCTTAAATGAGCAGTTCTTC
-	TRBV6-2/TRBV6-3	TRBJ1-5	-	CASSNFGGGNQPQHF	TGTGCCAGCAGTAACTTCGGGGGGGGGAATCAGCCCCAGCATTTT
-	TRBV7-2	TRBJ1-2	TRBD1	CASSLEGGTGRSYGYTF	TGTGCCAGCAGCTTAGAAGGGGGGACAGGGCGCTCCTATGGCTACACCTTC
-	TRBV18	TRBJ2-5	-	CASSPIQETQYF	TGTGCCAGCTCACCCATTCAAGAGACCCAGTACTTC
-	TRBV14	TRBJ2-5	-	CASSQHRSSGRETQYF	TGTGCCAGCAGCCAACATAGATCCAGCGGTAGAGAGACCCAGTACTTC
-	TRBV11-2	TRBJ1-5	-	CASSLDAYQPQHF	TGTGCCAGCAGCTTAGATGCGTATCAGCCCCAGCATTTT
-	TRBV13	TRBJ2-4	-	CASSLAGEVAKNIQYF	TGTGCCAGCAGCTTAGCGGGGGAGGTGGCCAAAAACATTCAGTACTTC
-	TRBV5-6	TRBJ2-2	TRBD1	CASSLTIGTVSTGELFF	TGTGCCAGCAGCCTGACTATAGGGACAGTGAGCACCGGGGAGCTGTTTTTT
-	TRBV6-5	TRBJ1-3	-	CARRPGSGNTIYF	TGTGCCAGAAGACCGGGGTCTGGAAACACCATATATTTT
-	TRBV10-3	TRBJ1-6	TRBD1	CAIRGGQGNSPLHF	TGTGCCATCAGGGGGGGACAGGGGAATTCACCCCTCCACTTT
-	TRBV6-6	TRBJ1-3	TRBD1	CASSYSGQSGNTIYF	TGTGCCAGCAGTTACTCGGGACAGTCTGGAAACACCATATATTTT
-	TRBV6-6	TRBJ1-2	TRBD1	CASSPRTGINYGYTF	TGTGCCAGCAGCCCCAGGACAGGGATAAACTATGGCTACACCTTC
once	TRBV19	TRBJ2-2	-	CASSMNRVGGELFF	TGTGCCAGTAGTATGAACAGGGTAGGGGGGGAGCTGTTTTTT
-	TRBV5-1	TRBJ1-3	-	CASSLEGGPNTIYF	TGCGCCAGCAGCTTGGAGGGCGGGCCAAACACCATATATTTT
-	TRBV21-1	TRBJ1-2	-	CASSRGQGTNYGYTF	TGTGCCAGCAGCAGGGGACAGGGGACTAACTATGGCTACACCTTC
-	TRBV27	TRBJ2-2	-	CASSPSWNTGELFF	TGTGCCAGCAGTCCCTCTTGGAACACCGGGGAGCTGTTTTTT
-	TRBV5-8	TRBJ2-3	TRBD1	CASSLRTGGKNTQYF	TGTGCCAGCAGCTTGAGGACAGGGGGCAAAAATACGCAGTATTTT
-	TRBV11-3	TRBJ2-5	-	CASSLGSGPETQYF	TGTGCCAGCAGCTTAGGGTCAGGGCCAGAGACCCAGTACTTC
-	TRBV4-1	TRBJ2-2	-	CASSQGQDTGELFF	TGCGCCAGCAGCCAAGGACAGGACACCGGGGAGCTGTTTTTT
-	TRBV20-1	TRBJ1-1	-	CSASVTVNTEAFF	TGCAGTGCTAGTGTAACGGTGAACACTGAAGCTTTCTTT
-	TRBV4-1	TRBJ2-1	TRBD2	CASSQFQLAGGRTYNEQFF	TGCGCCAGCAGCCAATTTCAACTAGCGGGGGGCCGAACCTACAATGAGCAGTTCTTC
few	TRBV4-2	TRBJ2-7	-	CASSQVSGAVSYEQYF	TGTGCCAGCAGCCAAGTTTCAGGGGCAGTATCCTACGAGCAGTACTTC
few	TRBV5-1	TRBJ2-7	-	CASSPSSGYEQYF	TGCGCCAGCAGTCCTTCCAGCGGCTACGAGCAGTACTTC
-	TRBV11-2	TRBJ2-1	TRBD2	CASSLDRLAGRSSYNEQFF	TGTGCCAGCAGCTTAGATCGACTAGCGGGGAGGAGCTCCTACAATGAGCAGTTCTTC
-	TRBV19	TRBJ2-2	TRBD2	CASGIAGGGTGELFF	TGTGCCAGTGGGATAGCGGGAGGCGGAACCGGGGAGCTGTTTTTT
-	TRBV6-6	TRBJ1-2	-	CASSYGPGDGYTF	TGTGCCAGCAGTTATGGCCCCGGGGATGGCTACACCTTC
-	TRBV6-5	TRBJ1-1	-	CASSYQRRRNTEAFF	TGTGCCAGCAGTTACCAGAGACGGAGGAACACTGAAGCTTTCTTT
-	TRBV20-1	TRBJ2-3	TRBD1	CSASDRESTDTQYF	TGCAGTGCCAGTGACAGGGAAAGCACAGATACGCAGTATTTT
-	TRBV4-1	TRBJ1-5	-	CASSGVDSVGYNQPQHF	TGCGCCAGCAGTGGGGTGGACAGTGTCGGGTACAATCAGCCCCAGCATTTT
-	TRBV2	TRBJ1-5	-	CASSEGRGWGGNQPQHF	TGTGCCAGCAGTGAAGGAAGGGGTTGGGGGGGAAATCAGCCCCAGCATTTT
-	TRBV23-1	TRBJ1-2	-	CASSRPQGRLYGYTF	TGCGCCAGCAGTCGACCACAGGGTCGTCTCTATGGCTACACCTTC
-	TRBV4-1	TRBJ2-5	TRBD1	CASSQGTGLTYQETQYF	TGCGCCAGCAGCCAAGGGACAGGGTTGACGTACCAAGAGACCCAGTACTTC
-	TRBV6-5	TRBJ2-7	-	CASSYGLTYEQYF	TGTGCCAGCAGTTACGGACTCACCTACGAGCAGTACTTC
-	TRBV30	TRBJ1-2	-	CAWSPQINYGYTF	TGTGCCTGGAGCCCACAGATTAACTATGGCTACACCTTC
few	TRBV5-1	TRBJ2-4	TRBD2	CASSLAGGFQYF	TGCGCCAGCAGCTTGGCCGGGGGGTTTCAGTACTTC
-	TRBV12-3/TRBV12-4	TRBJ1-2	-	CASRSTGSYGYTF	TGTGCCAGCAGGTCTACAGGGTCCTATGGCTACACCTTC
-	TRBV18	TRBJ2-1	TRBD1	CASSAGTGRYNEQFF	TGTGCCAGCTCAGCCGGGACAGGGAGATACAATGAGCAGTTCTTC